The 25 T cell receptor beta chains presented below share a single source sample, sequenced in a study of CD8 T cells in Susac syndrome. Random hexamers were used to reverse transcribe the RNA input (about 0.5 to 1 ug). MiXCR was run by TCRdb on the immunoSEQ multiplex PCR reads, yielding one entry per CDR3 protein. Among 95,000 to 150,000 distinct CDR3 sequences listed, around 94% were seen once. Sequencing was carried out using CD4+ T cells from PBMCs. The receptors shown here come from a human donor in good health.

This clonotype showed up just once. The chain employs TRBV29-1 and TRBJ2-1; TRBD2 agrees at 11 bases. The germline V gene encodes CDR1 SQVTM and CDR2 ANQGSEA. Losses at the gene ends were 6 bases for V and 15 bases for J; bases not matched to a gene: 16. The CDR3 contains 14 residues. The CDR3 nucleotides are TGCAGCGTGCCGGGGACTAGCGGCGCTCCTGCACGGTTCTTC. This codes for CSVPGTSGAPARFF.

The CDR3 DNA follows: TGTGCCAGCAGCCGAGACAGGACCCCTAACTATGGCTACACCTTC. Its translation is CASSRDRTPNYGYTF. This sequence joins TRBV14 and TRBJ1-2, with a possible D match to TRBD1 (6 bases). V gave up 4 bases and J gave up 0 bases, with 12 bases separating them. CDR1 and CDR2 (germline): SGHDN, FVKESK. The CDR3 consists of 15 residues.

The chain links TRBV29-1 to TRBJ2-3; 11 bases are a match to TRBD2. Germline lookup yields CDR1 SQVTM and CDR2 ANQGSEA. The CDR3 has 16 amino acids. V dropped 4 bases and J dropped 1; count of bases not matched to a gene: 7. CDR3 region: CSVGPSGRRGTDTQYF. DNA of the CDR3: TGCAGCGTTGGGCCTAGCGGGAGGCGCGGCACAGATACGCAGTATTTT.

V is TRBV12-3 or TRBV12-4 and J is TRBJ2-7; 9 bases line up with TRBD2. V was clipped by 7 bases and J by 6 bases; unmatched bases: 13. CDR3 length equals 15 residues. The CDR3 protein is CASTALAGVAGEQYF. In nucleotides, the CDR3 is TGTGCCAGCACTGCGTTAGCGGGAGTGGCCGGCGAGCAGTACTTC.

CDR3 nucleotides: TGCAGCGGAACCACACCCAACACTGAAGCTTTCTTT. It encodes CSGTTPNTEAFF. This chain links TRBV29-1 with TRBJ1-1; D not certain. CDR3 length: 12 amino acids. Germline V gene data show CDR1 as SQVTM and CDR2 as ANQGSEA. V lost 7 bases, J lost 2 bases, and 11 bases lay in between.

The rearrangement joins TRBV18 to TRBJ1-1; D is perhaps TRBD1 (6 bases). The V end lost 3 bases, the J end lost 1 base, and 15 bases lay between the germline ends. The CDR3 is 16 residues long. The germline gives CDR1 KGHSH, CDR2 LQKENI. The CDR3 protein is CASSPRGRGGNTEAFF. DNA for the CDR3: TGTGCCAGCTCACCGCGGGGGCGGGGGGGGAACACTGAAGCTTTCTTT.

The chain carries TRBV19 and TRBJ2-2; maybe TRBD2 (5 bases). Trimming removed 4 bases from V and 5 bases from J, with 11 bases in between. The germline V gene encodes CDR1 LNHDA and CDR2 SQIVND (reference sequence). This CDR3 region has 14 residues. This CDR3 reads CASSTVGVTGELFF. In DNA, the CDR3 is TGTGCCAGTAGTACTGTCGGGGTTACCGGGGAGCTGTTTTTT.

The rearrangement links TRBV29-1 to TRBJ2-6; 7 bases agree with TRBD1. The CDR3 totals 15 residues. Per the germline V gene, CDR1 is SQVTM and CDR2 is ANQGSEA. Trimming took 5 bases from V and 0 from J; bases not matched to a gene: 4. The CDR3 reads CSVKGAPSGANVLTF. The CDR3 region has the DNA TGCAGCGTTAAGGGGGCCCCCTCTGGGGCCAACGTCCTGACTTTC.

V gene TRBV28 combines with J gene TRBJ2-2; perhaps TRBD1 as D (5 bases). V lost 6 bases and J 4 bases, leaving 12 bases between the germline ends. This CDR3 comprises 14 residues. Germline CDR1 and CDR2: MDHEN and SYDVKM. CDR3 sequence: CASRPQGTTGELFF. The CDR3 DNA sequence: TGTGCCAGCAGACCCCAGGGTACCACCGGGGAGCTGTTTTTT.

V is TRBV5-1 and J is TRBJ1-2; TRBD1 matches 7 bases. CDR1 is SGHRS, CDR2 YFSETQ, per germline. The CDR3 is made up of 14 amino acids. V lost 0 bases, J lost 8 bases, and 7 bases stayed unmatched. CDR3 sequence: CASSLASDRSGYTF. CDR3 nucleotide sequence: TGCGCCAGCAGCTTGGCCTCGGACAGGTCGGGCTACACCTTC.

This chain joins TRBV24-1 and TRBJ2-2; D gene ambiguous. The CDR3 runs to 13 residues. V was clipped by 9 bases and J by 0 bases, with 7 bases between them. Germline CDR1 KGHDR, CDR2 SFDVKD. The DNA for the CDR3 is TGTGCCACCCAAGAAACGAACACCGGGGAGCTGTTTTTT. Encoded protein: CATQETNTGELFF.

This chain joins TRBV7-2 and TRBJ1-5; 7 nucleotides line up with TRBD1. V lost 5 bases and J lost 3; bases outside the gene matches: 7. The CDR3 totals 15 residues. Germline loops: CDR1 SGHTA, CDR2 FQGNSA. CDR3: CASSRMGTANQPQHF. For the CDR3, the DNA is TGTGCCAGCAGCCGTATGGGGACAGCCAATCAGCCCCAGCATTTT.

The V gene is TRBV12-3 or TRBV12-4, the J gene TRBJ2-2, with a possible D match to TRBD1 (6 bases). V was trimmed by 6 bases and J by 2 bases, leaving 13 bases between them. The CDR3 sequence is 15 residues long. CDR3 loop: CASRQDSLNTGELFF. Written as DNA, the CDR3 is TGTGCCAGCAGGCAGGACAGCCTAAACACCGGGGAGCTGTTTTTT.

The chain links TRBV11-2 to TRBJ2-7; D uncertain. CDR3 size: 14 residues. In germline, CDR1 is SGHAT, CDR2 FQNNGV. Trimming stripped 1 base from V and 1 base from J, with 8 bases between. CDR3 in DNA: TGTGCCAGCAGCTTAGCTTCCCAGTCCTACGAGCAGTACTTC. It codes for CASSLASQSYEQYF.

This clonotype was detected once. CDR3 sequence (DNA): TGCAGTGTCCTCCTGACTAGCGGGAACTCCTACAATGAGCAGTTCTTC. Protein: CSVLLTSGNSYNEQFF. The V gene is TRBV20-1, the J gene TRBJ2-1; TRBD2 aligns across 11 bases. The CDR3 is 16 residues long. CDR1 is DFQATT, CDR2 SNEGSKA, per germline (reference sequence). V lost 7 bases to trimming and J lost 0 bases; unmatched junction nucleotides: 8.

The rearrangement links TRBV2 to TRBJ2-3; D is undetermined. This CDR3 region has 12 residues. Trimming shortened V by 4 bases and J by 5 bases, and 7 bases separated the two germline ends. Germline lookup yields CDR1 SNHLY and CDR2 FYNNEI. The CDR3 is CASSVDGDTQYF. The CDR3 DNA sequence: TGTGCCAGCAGTGTGGATGGAGATACGCAGTATTTT.

The CDR3 DNA follows: TGTGCTAGTGGTTTGGACCTTGTAGGGACAGGCGCGAACACCGGGGAGCTGTTTTTT. Its protein product is CASGLDLVGTGANTGELFF. The chain combines TRBV12-5 with TRBJ2-2; 8 bases line up with TRBD1. Germline CDR1 LGHNT, CDR2 FRNRAP. Germline trimming cut 1 base from V and 0 bases from J; bases unmatched to any gene: 10. This CDR3 contains 19 residues.

The rearrangement links TRBV27 to TRBJ1-1; no clear D. This CDR3 comprises 14 residues. Per germline, CDR1 MNHEY and CDR2 SMNVEV (reference sequence). The germline V and J ends were trimmed by 6 bases and 4 bases, with 15 bases remaining between them. The CDR3 loop reads CASRSPSMGTEAFF. CDR3 nucleotides: TGTGCCAGCAGGAGCCCCAGTATGGGCACTGAAGCTTTCTTT.

The V gene is TRBV20-1, the J gene TRBJ2-3; 7 positions agree with TRBD1. CDR3 length: 15 residues. The V and J ends lost 0 bases and 0 bases, in that order; junction bases with no gene match: 3. Per the germline V gene, CDR1 is DFQATT and CDR2 is SNEGSKA (reference sequence). Here the CDR3 reads CSAREWDRSTDTQYF. CDR3 nucleotides: TGCAGTGCTAGAGAGTGGGACAGAAGCACAGATACGCAGTATTTT.

This clonotype was counted once. V gene TRBV20-1 combines with J gene TRBJ2-1, with D maybe TRBD1 (5 bases). Germline CDR1 is DFQATT and CDR2 is SNEGSKA (reference sequence). Trimming shortened V by 0 bases and J by 9 bases, and 12 bases separated the two germline ends. The CDR3 covers 13 residues. The CDR3 nucleotides are TGCAGTGCTAGAGACAGGGTCATTGGTGAGCAGTTCTTC. Amino acid sequence: CSARDRVIGEQFF.

This sequence joins TRBV6-5 and TRBJ2-5; D not resolved. Germline V CDR1 and CDR2: MNHEY, SVGAGI. CDR3 length: 12 residues. Trimming left V 7 bases short and J 2 bases short, with 8 bases between. The CDR3 DNA reads TGTGCCAGCACGGGCAGTCAAGAGACCCAGTACTTC. It is translated as CASTGSQETQYF.

The chain uses TRBV7-8 and TRBJ2-5, with D maybe TRBD1 (6 bases). The germline V gene has CDR1 SGHVS and CDR2 FQNEAQ. Trimming pared 4 bases from V and 4 bases from J, leaving 16 bases between. The CDR3 runs to 15 residues. The CDR3 DNA sequence: TGTGCCAGCAGCTGGTTCAGGGGATTTCGAGAGACCCAGTACTTC. Translating gives CASSWFRGFRETQYF.

This chain links TRBV4-2 with TRBJ2-5, with a weak D call TRBD2 (7 bases). Germline loops: CDR1 LGHNA, CDR2 YNFKEQ. The V gene lost 4 bases and the J gene lost 5 bases, with 20 bases spanning the gap. CDR3 size: 16 residues. The CDR3 region is CASSLGASGIRETQYF. CDR3 nucleotide sequence: TGTGCCAGCAGCCTGGGGGCTAGCGGAATCCGGGAGACCCAGTACTTC.

The V call is TRBV20-1, the J call TRBJ2-6; 10 bases align to TRBD1. CDR1 is DFQATT and CDR2 is SNEGSKA in the germline V gene (reference sequence). The CDR3 totals 18 residues. With V trimmed by 1 base and J by 0 bases, 6 bases remained unmatched. CDR3 sequence: CSARVTTGGASGANVLTF. DNA for the CDR3: TGCAGTGCTAGAGTTACGACAGGGGGCGCCTCTGGGGCCAACGTCCTGACTTTC.

The chain uses TRBV6-5 and TRBJ1-1; D is undetermined. The V gene's germline CDR1 is MNHEY and CDR2 SVGAGI. V lost 7 bases, J lost 8 bases, and 17 bases lay in between. The CDR3 sequence is 13 residues long. The CDR3 is CASTTSRGLEAFF. In nucleotides, the CDR3 is TGTGCCAGCACTACATCGCGGGGATTAGAAGCTTTCTTT.